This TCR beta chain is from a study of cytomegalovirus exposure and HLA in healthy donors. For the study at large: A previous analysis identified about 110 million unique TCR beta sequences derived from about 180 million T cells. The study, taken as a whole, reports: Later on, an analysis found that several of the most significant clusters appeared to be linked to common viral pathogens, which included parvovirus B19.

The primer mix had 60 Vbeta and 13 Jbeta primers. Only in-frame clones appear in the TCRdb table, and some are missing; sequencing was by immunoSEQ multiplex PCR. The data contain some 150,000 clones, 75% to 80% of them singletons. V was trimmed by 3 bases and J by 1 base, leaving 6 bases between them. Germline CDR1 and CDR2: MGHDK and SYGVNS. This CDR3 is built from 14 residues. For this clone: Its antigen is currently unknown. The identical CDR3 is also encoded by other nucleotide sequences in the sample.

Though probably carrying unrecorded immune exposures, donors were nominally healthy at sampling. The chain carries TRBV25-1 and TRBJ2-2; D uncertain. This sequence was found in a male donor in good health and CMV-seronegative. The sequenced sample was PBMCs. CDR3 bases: TGTGCCAGCAGTGAGGGCAGGAACACCGGGGAGCTGTTTTTT. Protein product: CASSEGRNTGELFF.